What follows is one TCR beta chain and its context. No antigen is known for it. Profiled with immunoSEQ multiplex PCR; TCRdb holds only in-frame clones, not every one. The sample has about 94,000 clones; more than 75% are singletons. This entry is derived from a study of OX40 agonist ivuxolimab in advanced cancers. The overall study: Of the patients, three showed partial responses, one with hepatocellular carcinoma and two with cutaneous melanoma.

Study observations and caveats: Relative to CD4+ cells, CD8+ T cells on average had more expanded clones.

J gave up 3 bases and V 3 bases, and 5 bases lay outside the gene matches. Germline CDR1 MNHEY, CDR2 SVGAGI. The CDR3 is 16 amino acids. Sequencing used CD4+ or CD8+ T cells sorted from blood, obtained in a trial of the OX40 agonist ivuxolimab. This TCR was recovered from an adult with an advanced solid tumor such as melanoma, head and neck, liver or kidney cancer. The V gene is TRBV6-5, the J gene TRBJ2-3; 11 positions match TRBD2. The CDR3 DNA reads as TGTGCCAGCAGTTATCTAGCGGGGGGAGGGACAGATACGCAGTATTTT. Translated: CASSYLAGGGTDTQYF.